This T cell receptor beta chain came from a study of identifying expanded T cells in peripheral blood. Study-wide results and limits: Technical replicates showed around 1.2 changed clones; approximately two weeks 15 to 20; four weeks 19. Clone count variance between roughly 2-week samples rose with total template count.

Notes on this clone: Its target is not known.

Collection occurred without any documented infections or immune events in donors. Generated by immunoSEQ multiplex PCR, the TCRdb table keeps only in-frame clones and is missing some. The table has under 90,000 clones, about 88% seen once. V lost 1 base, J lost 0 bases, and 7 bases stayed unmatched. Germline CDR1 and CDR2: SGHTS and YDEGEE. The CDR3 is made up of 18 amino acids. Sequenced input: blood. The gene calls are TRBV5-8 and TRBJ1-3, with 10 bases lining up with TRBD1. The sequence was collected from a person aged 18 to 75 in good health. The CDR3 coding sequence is TGTGCCAGCAGCTTGCTATTCGGGACAGGGGTCTCTGGAAACACCATATATTTT. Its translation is CASSLLFGTGVSGNTIYF.